This entry is about one T cell receptor (beta chain). At one of its ends the junction is not consistent with the germline gene, which may arise from a read error. This sample stems from a study of cytomegalovirus exposure and HLA in healthy donors. The CDR3 is made up of 14 amino acids. Germline V CDR1 and CDR2: SSHAT, FNYEAQ (reference sequence). Primers for the PCR totalled 60 Vbeta and 13 Jbeta. The data were produced by immunoSEQ multiplex PCR, yet TCRdb's version contains in-frame clones alone and is incomplete. This table has 85,000 to 100,000 clones, approximately 84% appearing once. This receptor was identified in a girl aged 2 to 10 in good health and CMV-seropositive. Sequenced sample: PBMCs. The chain employs TRBV7-7 and TRBJ2-2; 11 bases fit TRBD2. CDR3 amino acids: CASSPRLAGGELFF. The CDR3 DNA follows: TGTGCTAGCAGTCCACGACTAGCGGGAGGGGAGCTGTTTTTT.